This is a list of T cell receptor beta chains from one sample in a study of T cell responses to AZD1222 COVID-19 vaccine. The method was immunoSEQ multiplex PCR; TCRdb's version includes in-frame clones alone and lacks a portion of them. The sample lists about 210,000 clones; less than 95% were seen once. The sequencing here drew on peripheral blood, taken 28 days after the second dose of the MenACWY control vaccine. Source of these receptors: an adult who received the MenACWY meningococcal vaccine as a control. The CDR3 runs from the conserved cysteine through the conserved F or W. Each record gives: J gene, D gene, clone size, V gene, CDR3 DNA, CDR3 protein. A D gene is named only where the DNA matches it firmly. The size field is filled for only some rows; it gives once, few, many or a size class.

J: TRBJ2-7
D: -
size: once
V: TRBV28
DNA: TGTGCCAGCAGAGACAGCCTCGGGGGCGAGGAGCAGTACTTC
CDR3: CASRDSLGGEEQYF

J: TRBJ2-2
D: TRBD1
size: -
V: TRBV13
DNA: TGTGCCAGCAGCTTAGCCCTGACAGGGGATACCGGGGAGCTGTTTTTT
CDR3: CASSLALTGDTGELFF

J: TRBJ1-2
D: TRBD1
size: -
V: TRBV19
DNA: TGTGCCAGTAGTCCCGGGACAGGGTACGGCTACACCTTC
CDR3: CASSPGTGYGYTF

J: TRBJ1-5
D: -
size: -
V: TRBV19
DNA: TGTGCCAGTAGGTTAGACAGGTCTAGCAATCAGCCCCAGCATTTT
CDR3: CASRLDRSSNQPQHF

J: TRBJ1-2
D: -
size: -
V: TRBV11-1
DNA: TGTGCCAGCAGCCCTACAGGGCGTAGCGAGGGCTACACCTTC
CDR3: CASSPTGRSEGYTF

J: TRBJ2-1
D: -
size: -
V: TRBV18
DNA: TGTGCCAGCTCACCACCCAGGGGATCCTACAATGAGCAGTTCTTC
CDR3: CASSPPRGSYNEQFF

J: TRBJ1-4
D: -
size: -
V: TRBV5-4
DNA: TGTGCCAGCAGTCGACCGGGTGTCGAAAAACTGTTTTTT
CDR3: CASSRPGVEKLFF

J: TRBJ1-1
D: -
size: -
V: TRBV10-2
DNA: TGCGCCAGCAGTCAACAGGGAGGACGCGCTTTCTTT
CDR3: CASSQQGGRAFF

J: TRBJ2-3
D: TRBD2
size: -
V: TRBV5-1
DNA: TGCGCCAGCAGCTTAGCCCTAGCGGGGTTGACAGATACGCAGTATTTT
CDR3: CASSLALAGLTDTQYF

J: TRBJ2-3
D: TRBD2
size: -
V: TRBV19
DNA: TGTGCCAGGGAGGGACAGGGGACGACTAGCGGGGGAGATACGCAGTATTTT
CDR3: CAREGQGTTSGGDTQYF

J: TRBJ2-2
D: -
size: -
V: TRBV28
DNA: TGTGCCAGCAGTCCCGGGACCGCGACCGGGGAGCTGTTTTTT
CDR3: CASSPGTATGELFF

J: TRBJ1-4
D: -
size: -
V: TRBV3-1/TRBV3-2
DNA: TGTGCCAGCAGCCAGGGACCGAGGGATGAAAAACTGTTTTTT
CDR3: CASSQGPRDEKLFF

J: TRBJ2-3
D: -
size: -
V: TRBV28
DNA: TGTGCCAGCAGTTTATTTGGGTCTGATACGCAGTATTTT
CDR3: CASSLFGSDTQYF

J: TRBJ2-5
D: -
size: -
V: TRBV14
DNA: TGTGCCAGCAGCCAAGTACTACAGACCCAGTACTTC
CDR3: CASSQVLQTQYF

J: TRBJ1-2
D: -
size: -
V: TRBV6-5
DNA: TGTGCCAGCAGCCCCGAAGACAGCTTAAACTATGGCTACACCTTC
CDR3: CASSPEDSLNYGYTF

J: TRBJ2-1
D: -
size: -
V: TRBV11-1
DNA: TGTGCCAGCACTCTACCCCCAGGGAAGTCCTACAATGAGCAGTTCTTC
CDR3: CASTLPPGKSYNEQFF

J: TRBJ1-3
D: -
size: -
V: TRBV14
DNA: TGTGCCAGCAGTCACAGGGCTGGCTCTGGAAACACCATATATTTT
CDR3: CASSHRAGSGNTIYF

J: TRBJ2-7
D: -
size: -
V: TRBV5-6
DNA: TGTGCCAGCAGCTTGTCCGGCAACGCCTACGAGCAGTACTTC
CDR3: CASSLSGNAYEQYF

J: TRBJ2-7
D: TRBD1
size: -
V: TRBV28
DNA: TGTGCCAGCAGTCCCTCCTTAGGACAGGGGGCTTACGAGCAGTACTTC
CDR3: CASSPSLGQGAYEQYF

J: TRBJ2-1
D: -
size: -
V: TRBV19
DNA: TGTGCCCCGGGCAGGTCCTACAATGAGCAGTTCTTC
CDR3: CAPGRSYNEQFF

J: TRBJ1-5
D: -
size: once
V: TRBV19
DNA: TGTGCCAGTAGTATTCCTAGGGCACCGAATCAGCCCCAGCATTTT
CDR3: CASSIPRAPNQPQHF

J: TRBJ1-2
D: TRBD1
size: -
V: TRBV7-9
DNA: TGTGCCAGCAGCTCCTTGGGACAGGGTCTAACCGACTATGGCTACACCTTC
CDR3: CASSSLGQGLTDYGYTF

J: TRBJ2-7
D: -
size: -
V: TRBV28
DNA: TGTGCCAGCAGTTTATCAGCTCCCGGGTTCGAGCAGTACTTC
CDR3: CASSLSAPGFEQYF

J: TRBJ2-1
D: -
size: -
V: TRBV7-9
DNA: TGTGCCAGCAGCGCCCGGACAGTGACTCGGGGATACAATGAGCAGTTCTTC
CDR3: CASSARTVTRGYNEQFF

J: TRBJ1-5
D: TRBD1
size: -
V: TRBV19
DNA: TGTGCCAGTAGTATAGGAGGACAGGGAGGACAGCCCCAGCATTTT
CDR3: CASSIGGQGGQPQHF

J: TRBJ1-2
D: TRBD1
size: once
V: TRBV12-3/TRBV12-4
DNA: TGTGCCAGCAGAGAGGGACAGGGGTATGGCTACACCTTC
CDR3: CASREGQGYGYTF

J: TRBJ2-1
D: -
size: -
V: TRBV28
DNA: TGTGCCAGCAGTTTAGGTTCGGGGGACTACAATGAGCAGTTCTTC
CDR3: CASSLGSGDYNEQFF

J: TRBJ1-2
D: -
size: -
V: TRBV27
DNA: TGTGCCAGCAGTTTATCGAGTGCGGCCTTGGACGGCTACACCTTC
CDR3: CASSLSSAALDGYTF

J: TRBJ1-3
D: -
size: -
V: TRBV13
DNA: TGTGCCAGCAGCCTTAGACGGGGGCGAACTGGAAACACCATATATTTT
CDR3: CASSLRRGRTGNTIYF

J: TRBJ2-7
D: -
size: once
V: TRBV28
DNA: TGTGCCAGCAGTTTATTGACAGACATCCCCTACGAGCAGTACTTC
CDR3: CASSLLTDIPYEQYF

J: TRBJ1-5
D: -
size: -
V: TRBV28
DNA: TGTGCCAGCAGTTTTGCTGATAGCAATCAGCCCCAGCATTTT
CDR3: CASSFADSNQPQHF

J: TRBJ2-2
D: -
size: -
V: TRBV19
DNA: TGTGCCAGTACCACCACGTCGGGCCTGGTGACCGGGGAGCTGTTTTTT
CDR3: CASTTTSGLVTGELFF

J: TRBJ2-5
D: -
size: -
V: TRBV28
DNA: TGTGCCAGCACCAATCGGGGACCCGGAGACCAGTACTTC
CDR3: CASTNRGPGDQYF

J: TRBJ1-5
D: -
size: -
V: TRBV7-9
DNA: TGTGCCAGCAGCTTAGAGGGGGGCATTCAGCCCCAGCATTTT
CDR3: CASSLEGGIQPQHF

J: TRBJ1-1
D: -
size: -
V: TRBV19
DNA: TGTGCCAGTAAGAAGGCAGATATGAACACTGAAGCTTTCTTT
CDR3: CASKKADMNTEAFF

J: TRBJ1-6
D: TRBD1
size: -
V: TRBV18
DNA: TGTGCCAGCTCACCACCGGGACAGGGTTTCTCACCCCTCCACTTT
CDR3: CASSPPGQGFSPLHF

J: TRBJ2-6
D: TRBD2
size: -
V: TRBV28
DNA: TGTGCCAGCAGTTTAACTCTAGCGGGTCTCAGCTCTGGGGCCAACGTCCTGACTTTC
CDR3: CASSLTLAGLSSGANVLTF

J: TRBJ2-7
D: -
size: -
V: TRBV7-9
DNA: TGTGCCAGCAGCTTATCCCTTACCACCTACGAGCAGTACTTC
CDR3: CASSLSLTTYEQYF

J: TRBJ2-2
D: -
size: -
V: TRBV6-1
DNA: TGTGCCAGCAGTGAAGTCAGGACCGGGGAGCTGTTTTTT
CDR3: CASSEVRTGELFF

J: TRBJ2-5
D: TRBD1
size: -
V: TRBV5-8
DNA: TGTGCCAGCAGCTTGGCCGGACAGGGGGCAGAGACCCAGTACTTC
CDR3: CASSLAGQGAETQYF

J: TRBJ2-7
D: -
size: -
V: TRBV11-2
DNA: TGTGCCAGCAGCTTAGTGGGGGTGGGCTCCTACGAGCAGTACTTC
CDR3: CASSLVGVGSYEQYF

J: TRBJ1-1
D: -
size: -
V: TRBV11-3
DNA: TGTGCCAGCAGCTCCACCCCGTGGGGTTGGCCTCGAATGAACACTGAAGCTTTCTTT
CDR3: CASSSTPWGWPRMNTEAFF

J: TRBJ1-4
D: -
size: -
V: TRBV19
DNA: TGTGCCAGTAGTTCTCGGACGGCAACTAATGAAAAACTGTTTTTT
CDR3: CASSSRTATNEKLFF

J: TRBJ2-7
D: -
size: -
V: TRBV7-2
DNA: TGTGCCAGCAGCTTACCCCAGCGGACGGGTGAGCAGTACTTC
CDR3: CASSLPQRTGEQYF

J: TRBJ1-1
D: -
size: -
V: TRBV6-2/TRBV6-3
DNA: TGTGCCAGCAGCTCACAAGTGACCACTGAAGCTTTCTTT
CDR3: CASSSQVTTEAFF

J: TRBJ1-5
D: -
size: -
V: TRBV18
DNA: TGTGCCAGCTCACCAGGGGAGGATCAGCCCCAGCATTTT
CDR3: CASSPGEDQPQHF